This TCR beta chain is drawn from a study of T cell responses to AZD1222 COVID-19 vaccine. Broader study findings: Dominant at 160-218 and 743-854, vaccine-associated CD4 TCRs also spanned spike. It should be noted that donors were predominantly white British and more often female, and clonal diversity was possibly underestimated. An increase in Spike-specific TCR breadth and depth was observed after two AZD1222 doses. Samples come after the peak T cell response, not at day 14.

This clone was observed a few times. The target antigen is unknown. The V gene lost 2 bases and the J gene lost 1 base, with 8 bases spanning the gap. There are 14 residues in the CDR3. Per germline, CDR1 MNHNS and CDR2 SASEGT. The repertoire was sequenced with immunoSEQ multiplex PCR; TCRdb's copy has only in-frame clones and lacks some. The sample has some 94,000 clones, around nine tenths seen once; the top ten hold around 3.1%. This chain uses TRBV6-1 with TRBJ2-5; D gene ambiguous. The sequence derives from an adult in good health. Sequencing used peripheral blood, obtained on day 0 of AZD1222 vaccination. CDR3 residues: CASSEPRGQETQYF. Written as DNA, the CDR3 is TGTGCCAGCAGTGAACCGCGCGGCCAAGAGACCCAGTACTTC.